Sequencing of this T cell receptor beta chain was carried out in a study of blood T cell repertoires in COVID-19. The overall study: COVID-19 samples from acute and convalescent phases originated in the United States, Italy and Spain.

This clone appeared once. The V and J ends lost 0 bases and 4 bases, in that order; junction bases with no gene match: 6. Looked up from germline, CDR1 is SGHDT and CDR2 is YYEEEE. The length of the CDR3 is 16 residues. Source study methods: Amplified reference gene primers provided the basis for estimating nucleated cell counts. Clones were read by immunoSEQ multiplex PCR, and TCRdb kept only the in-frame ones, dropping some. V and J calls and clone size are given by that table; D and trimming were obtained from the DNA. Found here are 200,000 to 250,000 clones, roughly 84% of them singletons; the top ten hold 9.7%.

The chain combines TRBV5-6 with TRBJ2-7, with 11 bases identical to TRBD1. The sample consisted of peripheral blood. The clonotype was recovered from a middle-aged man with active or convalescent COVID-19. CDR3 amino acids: CASSLAGTGGPYEQYF. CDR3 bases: TGTGCCAGCAGCTTGGCCGGGACAGGGGGACCTTACGAGCAGTACTTC.